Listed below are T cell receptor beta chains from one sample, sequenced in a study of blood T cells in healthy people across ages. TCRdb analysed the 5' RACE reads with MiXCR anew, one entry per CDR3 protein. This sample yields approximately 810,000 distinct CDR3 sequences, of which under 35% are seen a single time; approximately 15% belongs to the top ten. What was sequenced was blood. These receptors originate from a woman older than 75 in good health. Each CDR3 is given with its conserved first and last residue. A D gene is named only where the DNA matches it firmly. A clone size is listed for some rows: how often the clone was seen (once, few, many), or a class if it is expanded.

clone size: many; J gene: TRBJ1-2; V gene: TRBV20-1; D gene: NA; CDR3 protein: CSARTFPYGYTF; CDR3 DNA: TGCAGTGCTAGGACATTTCCTTATGGCTACACCTTC
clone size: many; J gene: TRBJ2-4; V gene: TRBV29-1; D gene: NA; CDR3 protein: CSVGYGKNIQYF; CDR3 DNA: TGCAGCGTTGGATACGGGAAAAACATTCAGTACTTC
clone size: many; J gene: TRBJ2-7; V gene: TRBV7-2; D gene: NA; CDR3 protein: CASSLGLGGSHEQYF; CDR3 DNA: TGTGCCAGCAGCTTAGGTCTCGGGGGTAGCCACGAGCAGTACTTC
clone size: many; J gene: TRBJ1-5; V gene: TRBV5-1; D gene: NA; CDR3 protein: CASSPGPSQPQHF; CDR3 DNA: TGCGCCAGCAGCCCGGGCCCCAGTCAGCCCCAGCATTTT
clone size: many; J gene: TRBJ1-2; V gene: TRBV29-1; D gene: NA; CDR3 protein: CSSAGTRGKGYTF; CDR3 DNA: TGCAGCTCAGCAGGGACCCGAGGGAAAGGCTACACCTTC
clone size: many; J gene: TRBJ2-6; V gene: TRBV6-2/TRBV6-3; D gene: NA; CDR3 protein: CASSLGTSGANVLTF; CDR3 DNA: TGTGCCAGCAGTCTTGGAACCTCTGGGGCCAACGTCCTGACTTTC
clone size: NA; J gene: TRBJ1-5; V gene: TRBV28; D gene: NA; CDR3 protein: CASSLSPSNQPQHF; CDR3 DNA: TGTGCCAGCAGTCTCAGTCCCAGCAATCAGCCCCAGCATTTT
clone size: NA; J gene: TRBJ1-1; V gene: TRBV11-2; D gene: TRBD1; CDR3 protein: CASSLVVNGRVWTGDTEAFF; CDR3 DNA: TGTGCCAGCAGCTTAGTGGTCAACGGACGAGTCTGGACAGGGGACACTGAAGCTTTCTTT
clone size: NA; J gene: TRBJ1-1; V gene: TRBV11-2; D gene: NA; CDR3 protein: CASSIGVDTEAFF; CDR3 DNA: TGTGCCAGCAGTATCGGAGTAGACACTGAAGCTTTCTTT
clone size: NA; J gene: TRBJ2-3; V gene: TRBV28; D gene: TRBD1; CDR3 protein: CASSSGTGKDTQYF; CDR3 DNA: TGTGCCAGCAGTTCCGGGACAGGGAAAGATACGCAGTATTTT
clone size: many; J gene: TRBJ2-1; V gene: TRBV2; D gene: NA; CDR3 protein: CASSEGTTTYNEQFF; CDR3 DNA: TGTGCCAGCAGTGAAGGTACAACTACCTACAATGAGCAGTTCTTC
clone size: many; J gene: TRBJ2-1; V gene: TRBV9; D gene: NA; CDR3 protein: CASSPQLTGVYNEQFF; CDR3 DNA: TGTGCCAGCAGCCCTCAGCTTACCGGAGTTTACAATGAGCAGTTCTTC
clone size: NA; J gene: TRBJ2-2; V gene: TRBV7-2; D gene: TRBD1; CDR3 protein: CASSPNRGDGELFF; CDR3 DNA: TGTGCCAGCAGCCCCAACAGGGGGGACGGGGAGCTGTTTTTT
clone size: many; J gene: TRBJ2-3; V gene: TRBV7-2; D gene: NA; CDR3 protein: CASSLKSTQYF; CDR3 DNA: TGTGCCAGCAGCTTAAAAAGTACGCAGTATTTT
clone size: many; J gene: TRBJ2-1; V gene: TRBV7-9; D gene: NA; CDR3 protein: CASSLERGVGEQFF; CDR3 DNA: TGTGCCAGCAGCTTGGAACGAGGGGTAGGCGAGCAGTTCTTC
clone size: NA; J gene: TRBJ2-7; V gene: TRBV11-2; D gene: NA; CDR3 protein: CASSLVGVEQYF; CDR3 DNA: TGTGCCAGCAGCTTAGTGGGGGTCGAGCAGTACTTC
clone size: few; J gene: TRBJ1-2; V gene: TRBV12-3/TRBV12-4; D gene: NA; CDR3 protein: CASSLVPGDYGGYTF; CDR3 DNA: TGTGCCAGCAGTTTAGTGCCGGGGGACTATGGAGGCTACACCTTC
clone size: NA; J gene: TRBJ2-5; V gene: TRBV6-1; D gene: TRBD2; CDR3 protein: CTSRETSGGAKTQYF; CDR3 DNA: TGTACCAGCAGGGAGACTAGCGGGGGGGCCAAGACCCAGTACTTC
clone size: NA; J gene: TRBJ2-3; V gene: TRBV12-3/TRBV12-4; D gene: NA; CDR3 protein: CASSHDGTGPDTQYF; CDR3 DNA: TGTGCCAGCAGCCACGACGGGACTGGTCCAGATACGCAGTATTTT
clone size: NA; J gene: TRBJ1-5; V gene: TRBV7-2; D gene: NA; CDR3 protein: CASSLLGAQSNQPQHF; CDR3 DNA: TGTGCCAGCAGCTTATTAGGAGCTCAGAGCAATCAGCCCCAGCATTTT
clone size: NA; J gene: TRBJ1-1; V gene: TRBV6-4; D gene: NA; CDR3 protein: CASSDLGGGRTEAFF; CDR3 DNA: TGTGCCAGCAGTGACCTCGGGGGGGGGCGGACTGAAGCTTTCTTT
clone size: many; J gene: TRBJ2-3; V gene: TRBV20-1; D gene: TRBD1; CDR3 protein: CSARRPSGGTPDTQYF; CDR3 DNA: TGCAGTGCTAGGCGTCCCTCAGGGGGCACTCCAGATACGCAGTATTTT
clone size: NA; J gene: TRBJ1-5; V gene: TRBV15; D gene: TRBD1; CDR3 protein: CATRKGTGEHQPQHF; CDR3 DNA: TGTGCCACCAGAAAGGGGACAGGGGAACATCAGCCCCAGCATTTT
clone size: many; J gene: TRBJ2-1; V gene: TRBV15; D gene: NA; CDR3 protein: CATSRDPLGAYYNEQFF; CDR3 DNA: TGTGCCACCAGCAGAGATCCATTGGGCGCTTACTACAATGAGCAGTTCTTC
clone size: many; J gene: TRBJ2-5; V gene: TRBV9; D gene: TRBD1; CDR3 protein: CASSSPGQAQETQYF; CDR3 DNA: TGTGCCAGCAGCTCTCCGGGACAGGCCCAAGAGACCCAGTACTTC
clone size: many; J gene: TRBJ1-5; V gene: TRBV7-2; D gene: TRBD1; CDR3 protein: CASSDRGQGQPQHF; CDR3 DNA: TGTGCCAGCAGCGACAGGGGGCAAGGGCAGCCCCAGCATTTT
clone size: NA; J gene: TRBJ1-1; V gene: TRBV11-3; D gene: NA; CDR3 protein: CASSLSGGMNTEAFF; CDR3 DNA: TGTGCCAGCAGCTTATCTGGGGGCATGAACACTGAAGCTTTCTTT
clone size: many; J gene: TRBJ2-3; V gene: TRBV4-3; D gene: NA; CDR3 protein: CASSQGFRGTDTQYF; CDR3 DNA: TGCGCCAGCAGCCAAGGTTTTCGCGGCACAGATACGCAGTATTTT
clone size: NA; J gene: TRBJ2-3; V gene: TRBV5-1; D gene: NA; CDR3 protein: CASSLRGPNTQYF; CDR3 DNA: TGCGCCAGCAGCTTGAGGGGACCCAATACGCAGTATTTT
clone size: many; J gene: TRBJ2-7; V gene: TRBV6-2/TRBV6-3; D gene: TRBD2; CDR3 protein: CASSRTSGYNEQYF; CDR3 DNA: TGTGCCAGCAGCAGGACTAGCGGATACAATGAGCAGTACTTC
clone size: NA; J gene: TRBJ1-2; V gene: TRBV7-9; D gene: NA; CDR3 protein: CASSSKADIVPLYGYTF; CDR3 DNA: TGTGCCAGCAGCTCAAAAGCGGACATCGTACCCCTCTATGGCTACACCTTC
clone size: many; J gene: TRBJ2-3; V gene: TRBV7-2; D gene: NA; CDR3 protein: CASSQRSHSTDTQYF; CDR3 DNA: TGTGCCAGCAGCCAACGGAGTCACAGCACAGATACGCAGTATTTT
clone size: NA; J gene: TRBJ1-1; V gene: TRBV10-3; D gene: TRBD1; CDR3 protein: CAISELGDSTEAFF; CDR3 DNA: TGTGCCATCAGTGAATTGGGGGACAGCACTGAAGCTTTCTTT